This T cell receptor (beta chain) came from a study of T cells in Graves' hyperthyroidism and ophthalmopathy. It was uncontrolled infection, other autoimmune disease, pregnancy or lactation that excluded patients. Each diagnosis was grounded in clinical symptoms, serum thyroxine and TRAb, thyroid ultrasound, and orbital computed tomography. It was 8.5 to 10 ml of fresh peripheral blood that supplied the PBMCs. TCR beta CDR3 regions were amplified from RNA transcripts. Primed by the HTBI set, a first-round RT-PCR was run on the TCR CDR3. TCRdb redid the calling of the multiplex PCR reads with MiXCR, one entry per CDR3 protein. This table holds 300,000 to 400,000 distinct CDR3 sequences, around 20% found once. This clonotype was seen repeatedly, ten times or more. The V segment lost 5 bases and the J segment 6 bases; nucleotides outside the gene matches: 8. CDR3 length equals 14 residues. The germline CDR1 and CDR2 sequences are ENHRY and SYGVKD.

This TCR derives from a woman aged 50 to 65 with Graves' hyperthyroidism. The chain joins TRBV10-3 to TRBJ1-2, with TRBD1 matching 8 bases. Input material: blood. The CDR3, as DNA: TGTGCCATCAGTCCCCGAGGACAGGGAGATGGCTACACCTTC. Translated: CAISPRGQGDGYTF.